This T cell receptor beta chain was recovered during a study of blood T cells in healthy people across ages. Study outcomes and limitations: Samples with more naive T cells showed higher observed beta diversity. A roughly linear fall in TCR beta diversity per million T cells was seen with increasing age.

With V trimmed by 4 bases and J by 8 bases, 9 bases remained unmatched. The CDR3 runs to 14 residues. CDR1 is MDHEN, CDR2 SYDVKM, per germline. To note about this clonotype: Its antigen is currently unknown.

A second PCR of 7 to 11 cycles used a sample-barcoded 5' primer and a J-beta primer mix. One entry per CDR3 protein results from TCRdb running MiXCR on the 5' RACE reads. The sample lists hundreds of thousands of distinct CDR3 sequences; around 48% were seen once. V is TRBV28 and J is TRBJ1-2, with 8 bases matching TRBD1. The source material was blood. This TCR was recovered from a man aged 25-45 years in good health. As DNA, the CDR3 is TGTGCCAGCAGTTCCCCCCAGGGGGCCGGGGGCTACACCTTC. Amino acids: CASSSPQGAGGYTF.